A single sample gave rise to the 4 T cell receptor beta chains below, sequenced in a study of T cells in Graves' hyperthyroidism and ophthalmopathy. TCR beta CDR3 regions were amplified from RNA transcripts. Carried out on the TCR CDR3, a first-round RT-PCR used the HTBI primer set. TCRdb recomputed calls from the multiplex PCR reads with MiXCR, one row per CDR3 protein. The sample includes 750,000 to 950,000 distinct CDR3 sequences, over 35% of them seen just once. The sequencing sample was made of blood. The receptors stem from a young man with Graves' hyperthyroidism.

On this clonotype itself: The junction does not match germline at one end; this may be a read error. The chain combines TRBV7-2 with TRBJ2-5, with D perhaps TRBD2 (6 bases). CDR1 is SGHTA, CDR2 FQGNSA, per germline. The CDR3 spans 15 residues. The CDR3 spells CASSQPGLSQETQYF. Here the CDR3 DNA reads TGCGCCAGCAGCCAGCCGGGACTGTCTCAGGAGACCCAGTACTTC.

J is TRBJ1-5 and V is TRBV19; TRBD1 matches 7 bases. The CDR3 runs 15 residues. The germline gives CDR1 LNHDA, CDR2 SQIVND (reference sequence). Trimming took 4 bases from V and 2 from J; bases not matched to a gene: 5. CDR3 sequence reads: CASSKGDSRNQPQHF. The CDR3 region has the DNA TGTGCCAGTAGTAAAGGGGACAGCCGCAATCAGCCCCAGCATTTT.

In the case of this clonotype: The junction and the germline gene differ at one end; a read error may be behind it. This sequence joins TRBV7-2 and TRBJ2-7; 9 bases are shared with TRBD1. This CDR3 is built from 11 residues. Germline V gene data show CDR1 as SGHTA and CDR2 as FQGNSA. CDR3 residues: CASGHTGTGTF. DNA of the CDR3: TGTGCCAGCGGCCATACCGGGACAGGGACCTTC.

The sample holds many counts of this clonotype. The rearrangement links TRBV20-1 to TRBJ2-7; 7 bases match TRBD2. CDR1 DFQATT and CDR2 SNEGSKA come from the germline V gene (reference sequence). V lost 3 bases to trimming and J lost 7 bases; unmatched junction nucleotides: 6. This CDR3 is built from 12 residues. The CDR3 sequence: CSASPAGVEQYF. The CDR3 DNA is TGCAGTGCTAGCCCCGCGGGGGTAGAGCAGTACTTC.